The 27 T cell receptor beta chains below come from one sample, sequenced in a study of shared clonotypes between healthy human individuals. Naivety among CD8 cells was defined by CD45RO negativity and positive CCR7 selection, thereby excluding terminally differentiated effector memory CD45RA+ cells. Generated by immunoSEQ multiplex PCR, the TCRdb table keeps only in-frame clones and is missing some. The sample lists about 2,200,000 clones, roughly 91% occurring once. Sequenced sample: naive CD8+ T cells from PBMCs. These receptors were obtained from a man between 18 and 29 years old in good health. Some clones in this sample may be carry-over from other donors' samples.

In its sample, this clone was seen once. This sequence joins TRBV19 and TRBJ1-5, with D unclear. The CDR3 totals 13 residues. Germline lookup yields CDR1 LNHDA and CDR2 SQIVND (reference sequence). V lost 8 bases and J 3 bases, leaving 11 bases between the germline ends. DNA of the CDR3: TGTGCCAGTGCTGGGCAGATCAATCAGCCCCAGCATTTT. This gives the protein CASAGQINQPQHF.

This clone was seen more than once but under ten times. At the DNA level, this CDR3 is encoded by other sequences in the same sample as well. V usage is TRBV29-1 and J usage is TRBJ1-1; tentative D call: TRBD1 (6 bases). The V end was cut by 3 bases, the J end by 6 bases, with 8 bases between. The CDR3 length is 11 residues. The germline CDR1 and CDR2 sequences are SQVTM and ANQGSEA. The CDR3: CSVERGPEAFF. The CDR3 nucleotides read TGCAGCGTTGAGCGGGGGCCTGAAGCTTTCTTT.

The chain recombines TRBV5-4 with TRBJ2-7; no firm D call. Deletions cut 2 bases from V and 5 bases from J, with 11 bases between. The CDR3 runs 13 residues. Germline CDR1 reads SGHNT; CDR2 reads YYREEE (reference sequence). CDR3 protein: CASSFGRFDEQYF. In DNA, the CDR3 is TGTGCCAGCAGCTTTGGCAGGTTCGACGAGCAGTACTTC.

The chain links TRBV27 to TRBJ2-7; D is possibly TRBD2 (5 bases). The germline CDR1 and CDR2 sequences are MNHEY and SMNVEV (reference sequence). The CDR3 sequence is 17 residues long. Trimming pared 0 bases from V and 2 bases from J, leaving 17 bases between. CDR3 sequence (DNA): TGTGCCAGCAGTTTATCTCTCCGGGGTCGGATAACCTACGAGCAGTACTTC. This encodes CASSLSLRGRITYEQYF.

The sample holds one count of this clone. The chain's CDR3 is CASSHRLAGNEQFF. The DNA for the CDR3 is TGTGCCAGCAGCCACCGACTAGCGGGCAATGAGCAGTTCTTC. V and J are TRBV11-2 and TRBJ2-1, with 10 nucleotides matching TRBD2. This CDR3 spans 14 amino acids. The V gene end was trimmed by 5 bases and the J gene end by 6 bases; junction bases not matched to a gene: 4. The V gene's germline CDR1 is SGHAT and CDR2 FQNNGV.

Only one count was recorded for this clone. This chain's CDR3 is CASSLSIKSTTDTQYF. The CDR3 region has the DNA TGTGCCAGCAGTTTATCCATCAAGAGTACCACAGATACGCAGTATTTT. This chain connects TRBV27 to TRBJ2-3; D uncertain. The V end lost 0 bases, the J end lost 2 bases, and 12 bases lay between the germline ends. CDR1 and CDR2 from the germline V gene are MNHEY and SMNVEV (reference sequence). The CDR3 has 16 amino acids.

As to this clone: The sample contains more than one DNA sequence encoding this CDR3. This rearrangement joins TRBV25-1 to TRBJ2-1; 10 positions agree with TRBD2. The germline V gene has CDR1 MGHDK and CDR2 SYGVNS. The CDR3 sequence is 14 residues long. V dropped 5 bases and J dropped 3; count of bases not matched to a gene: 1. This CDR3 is CASSLAGGYNEQFF. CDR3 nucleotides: TGTGCCAGCAGTTTAGCGGGAGGCTACAATGAGCAGTTCTTC.

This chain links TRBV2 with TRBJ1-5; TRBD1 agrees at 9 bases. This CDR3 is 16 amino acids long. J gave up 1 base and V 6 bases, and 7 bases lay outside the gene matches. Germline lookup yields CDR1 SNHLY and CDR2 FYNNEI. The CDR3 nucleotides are TGTGCCAGCAGGGAGGGACAGGGCGGAAGCAATCAGCCCCAGCATTTT. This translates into CASREGQGGSNQPQHF.

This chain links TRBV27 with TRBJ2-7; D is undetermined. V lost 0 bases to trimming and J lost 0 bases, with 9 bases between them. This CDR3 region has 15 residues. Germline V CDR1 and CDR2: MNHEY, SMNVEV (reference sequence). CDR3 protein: CASSLSSYSSYEQYF. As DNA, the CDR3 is TGTGCCAGCAGTTTATCGTCGTACAGCTCCTACGAGCAGTACTTC.

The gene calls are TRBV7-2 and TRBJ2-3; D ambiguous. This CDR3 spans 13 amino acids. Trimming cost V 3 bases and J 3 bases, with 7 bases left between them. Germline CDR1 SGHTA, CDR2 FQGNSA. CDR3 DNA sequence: TGTGCCAGCAGCTTTGACCTAACAGATACGCAGTATTTT. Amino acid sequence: CASSFDLTDTQYF.

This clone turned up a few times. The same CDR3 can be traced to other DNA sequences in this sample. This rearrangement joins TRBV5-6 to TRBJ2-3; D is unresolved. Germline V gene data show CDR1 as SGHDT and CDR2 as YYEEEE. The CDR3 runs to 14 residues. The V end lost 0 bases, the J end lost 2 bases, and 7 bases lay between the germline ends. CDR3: CASSLAGYTDTQYF. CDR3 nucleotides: TGTGCCAGCAGCTTGGCGGGCTACACAGATACGCAGTATTTT.

The chain's CDR3 is CASSRTSGPYNEQFF. The CDR3 DNA reads as TGTGCCAGCAGCAGGACTAGCGGGCCATACAATGAGCAGTTCTTC. The rearrangement links TRBV21-1 to TRBJ2-1; the table's D gene call, TRBD2, was not cross checked with the DNA. TRBV21-1 is a pseudogene segment. The CDR3 has 15 amino acids.

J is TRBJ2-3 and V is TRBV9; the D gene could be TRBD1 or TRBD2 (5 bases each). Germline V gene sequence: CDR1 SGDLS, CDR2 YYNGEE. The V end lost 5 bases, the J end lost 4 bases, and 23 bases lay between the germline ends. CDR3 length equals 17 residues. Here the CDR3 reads CASSAGWGKYKADTQYF. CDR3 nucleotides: TGTGCCAGCAGTGCCGGCTGGGGGAAGTATAAGGCAGATACGCAGTATTTT. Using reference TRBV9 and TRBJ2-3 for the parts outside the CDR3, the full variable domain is DSGVTQTPKHLITATGQRVTLRCSPRSGDLSVYWYQQSLDQGLQFLIQYYNGEERAKGNILERFSAQQFPDLHSELNLSSLELGDSALYFCASSAGWGKYKADTQYFGPGTRLTVL.

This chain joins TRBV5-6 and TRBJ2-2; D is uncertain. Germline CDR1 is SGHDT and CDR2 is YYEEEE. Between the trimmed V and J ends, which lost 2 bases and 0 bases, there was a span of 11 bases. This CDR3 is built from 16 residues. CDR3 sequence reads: CASSFLGYANTGELFF. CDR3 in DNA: TGTGCCAGCAGCTTCTTGGGGTACGCGAACACCGGGGAGCTGTTTTTT. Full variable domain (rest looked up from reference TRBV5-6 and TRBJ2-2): DAGVTQSPTHLIKTRGQQVTLRCSPKSGHDTVSWYQQALGQGPQFIFQYYEEEERQRGNFPDRFSGHQFPNYSSELNVNALLLGDSALYLCASSFLGYANTGELFFGEGSRLTVL.

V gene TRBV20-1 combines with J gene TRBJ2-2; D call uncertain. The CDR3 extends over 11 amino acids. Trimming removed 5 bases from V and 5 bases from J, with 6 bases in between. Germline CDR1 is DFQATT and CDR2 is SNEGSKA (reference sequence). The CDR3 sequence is CSAYGTGELFF. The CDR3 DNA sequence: TGCAGTGCTTATGGAACCGGGGAGCTGTTTTTT.

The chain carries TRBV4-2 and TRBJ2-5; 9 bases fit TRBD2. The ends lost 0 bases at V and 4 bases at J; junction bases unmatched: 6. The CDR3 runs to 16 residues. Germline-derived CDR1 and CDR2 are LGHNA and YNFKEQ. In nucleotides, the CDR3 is TGTGCCAGCAGCCAAGATGGGACTAGCTCCCTAGAGACCCAGTACTTC. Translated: CASSQDGTSSLETQYF.

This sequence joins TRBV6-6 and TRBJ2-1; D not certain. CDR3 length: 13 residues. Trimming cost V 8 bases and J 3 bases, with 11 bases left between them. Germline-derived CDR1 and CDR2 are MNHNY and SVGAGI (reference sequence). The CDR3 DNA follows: TGTGCCAGCGGGGTAACGAGCTACAATGAGCAGTTCTTC. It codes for CASGVTSYNEQFF.

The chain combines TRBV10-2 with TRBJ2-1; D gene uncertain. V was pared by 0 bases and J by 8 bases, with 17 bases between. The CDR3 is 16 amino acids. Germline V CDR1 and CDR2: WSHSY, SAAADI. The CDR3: CASSESTSPPSHEQFF. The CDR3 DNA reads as TGCGCCAGCAGTGAGTCGACAAGTCCCCCTTCGCATGAGCAGTTCTTC.

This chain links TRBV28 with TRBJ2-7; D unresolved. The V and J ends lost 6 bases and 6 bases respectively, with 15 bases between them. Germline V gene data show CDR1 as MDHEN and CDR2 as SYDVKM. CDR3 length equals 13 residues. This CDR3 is CASSPLGKGEQYF. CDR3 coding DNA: TGTGCCAGCAGCCCCTTGGGGAAGGGCGAGCAGTACTTC.

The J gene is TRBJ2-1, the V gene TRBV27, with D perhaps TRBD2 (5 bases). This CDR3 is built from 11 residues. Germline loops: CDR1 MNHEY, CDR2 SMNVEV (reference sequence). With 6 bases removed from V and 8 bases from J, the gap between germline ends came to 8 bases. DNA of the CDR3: TGTGCCAGCAGACTAGTCGATGAGCAGTTCTTC. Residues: CASRLVDEQFF.

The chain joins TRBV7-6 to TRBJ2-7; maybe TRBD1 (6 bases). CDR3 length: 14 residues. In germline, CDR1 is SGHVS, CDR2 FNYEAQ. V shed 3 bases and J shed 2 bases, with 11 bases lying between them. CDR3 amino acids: CASSLGHHAYEQYF. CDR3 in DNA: TGTGCCAGCAGCTTGGGACATCACGCCTACGAGCAGTACTTC.

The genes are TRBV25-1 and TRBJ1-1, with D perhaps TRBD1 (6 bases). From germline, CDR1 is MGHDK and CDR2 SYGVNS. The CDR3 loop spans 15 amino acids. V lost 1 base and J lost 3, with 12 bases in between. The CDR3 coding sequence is TGTGCCAGCAGTGAATTTATCAGGGGAGACACTGAAGCTTTCTTT. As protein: CASSEFIRGDTEAFF.

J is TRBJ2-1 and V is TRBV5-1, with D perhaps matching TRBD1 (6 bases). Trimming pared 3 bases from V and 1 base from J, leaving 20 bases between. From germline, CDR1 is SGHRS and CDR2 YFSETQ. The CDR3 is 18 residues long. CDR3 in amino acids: CASSSPLTGTLSYNEQFF. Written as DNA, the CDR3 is TGCGCCAGCAGCTCCCCTTTAACCGGGACACTTTCCTACAATGAGCAGTTCTTC.

The CDR3, as DNA: TGTGCCAGCAGCGGAGGGACTAGCGGGATTTACTACAATGAGCAGTTCTTC. It yields the protein CASSGGTSGIYYNEQFF. This chain connects TRBV9 to TRBJ2-1, with 13 nucleotides matching TRBD2. J gave up 3 bases and V 3 bases, and 6 bases lay outside the gene matches. In germline, CDR1 is SGDLS, CDR2 YYNGEE. CDR3 size: 17 residues.

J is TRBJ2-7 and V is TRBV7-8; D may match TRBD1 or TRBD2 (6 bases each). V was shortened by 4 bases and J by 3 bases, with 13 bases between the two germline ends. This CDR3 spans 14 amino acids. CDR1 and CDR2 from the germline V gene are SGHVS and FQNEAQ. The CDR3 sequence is CASSYRGGGYEQYF. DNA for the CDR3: TGTGCCAGCAGCTACCGAGGAGGGGGCTACGAGCAGTACTTC. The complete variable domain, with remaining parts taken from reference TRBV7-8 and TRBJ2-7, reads GAGVSQSPRYKVAKRGQDVALRCDPISGHVSLFWYQQALGQGPEFLTYFQNEAQLDKSGLPSDRFFAERPEGSVSTLKIQRTQQEDSAVYLCASSYRGGGYEQYFGPGTRLTVT.

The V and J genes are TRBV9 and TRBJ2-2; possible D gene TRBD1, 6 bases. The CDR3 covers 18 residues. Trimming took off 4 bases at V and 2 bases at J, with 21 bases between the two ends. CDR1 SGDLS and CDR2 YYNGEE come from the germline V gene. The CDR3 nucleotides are TGTGCCAGCAGCCCCAAGCCGGGACACCGAGAAAACACCGGGGAGCTGTTTTTT. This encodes CASSPKPGHRENTGELFF.

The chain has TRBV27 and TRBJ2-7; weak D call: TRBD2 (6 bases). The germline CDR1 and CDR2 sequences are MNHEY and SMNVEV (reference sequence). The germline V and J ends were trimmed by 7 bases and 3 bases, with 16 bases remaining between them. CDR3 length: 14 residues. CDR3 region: CASTRLGAYYEQYF. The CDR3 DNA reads TGTGCCAGCACCCGACTAGGCGCCTACTACGAGCAGTACTTC.